Shown below are 21 T cell receptor beta chains from a single sample sequenced in a study of T cell repertoires in cytomegalovirus infection. A single record per CDR3 protein comes from TCRdb applying MiXCR to the reads. The sample shows more than 250,000 distinct CDR3 sequences, roughly 13% of them seen only once. Sequenced sample: PBMCs. The receptors derive from a human donor in good health (CMV status not recorded). Some clones in this sample may be carry-over from other donors' samples.

At least ten counts were recorded for this clonotype. The rearrangement joins TRBV7-2 to TRBJ2-7; possibly TRBD2 for D (6 bases). Trimming cost V 7 bases and J 3 bases, with 16 bases left between them. Germline CDR1 is SGHTA and CDR2 is FQGNSA. The CDR3 length is 14 residues. The CDR3 reads CASTPRGSGYEQYF. The CDR3 DNA follows: TGTGCCAGCACCCCTCGGGGTAGCGGCTACGAGCAGTACTTC. Looking up the rest from reference TRBV7-2 and TRBJ2-7 gives the full variable domain: GAGVSQSPSNKVTEKGKDVELRCDPISGHTALYWYRQSLGQGLEFLIYFQGNSAPDKSGLPSDRFSAERTGGSVSTLTIQRTQQEDSAVYLCASTPRGSGYEQYFGPGTRLTVT.

This clonotype has just a few counts. The chain combines TRBV6-5 with TRBJ2-7, with a weak D call TRBD2 (5 bases). Germline V gives CDR1 MNHEY, CDR2 SVGAGI. V was trimmed by 9 bases and J by 0 bases, leaving 15 bases between them. This CDR3 spans 14 amino acids. The CDR3 nucleotides are TGTGCCAGTCAATTGGACGGAGGCTCCTACGAGCAGTACTTC. Its protein product is CASQLDGGSYEQYF.

The table lists this clonotype with many counts. V is TRBV6-1 and J is TRBJ1-1; TRBD1 matches at 7 bases. V dropped 4 bases and J dropped 5; count of bases not matched to a gene: 7. CDR1 is MNHNS, CDR2 SASEGT, per germline. The CDR3 has 14 residues. The CDR3 protein is CASSVGDRRTEAFF. In DNA form, the CDR3 reads TGTGCCAGCAGTGTTGGGGACAGAAGAACTGAAGCTTTCTTT.

This clonotype was seen many times. The chain links TRBV20-1 to TRBJ2-1, with 12 bases aligning to TRBD2. This CDR3 has 14 residues. V lost 1 base, J lost 6 bases, and 1 base stayed unmatched. Germline lookup yields CDR1 DFQATT and CDR2 SNEGSKA (reference sequence). CDR3 sequence reads: CSARGLAGVNEQFF. CDR3 nucleotides: TGCAGTGCTAGAGGACTAGCGGGAGTCAATGAGCAGTTCTTC.

The gene calls are TRBV20-1 and TRBJ1-5, with a tentative D call TRBD1 (5 bases). Looked up from germline, CDR1 is DFQATT and CDR2 is SNEGSKA (reference sequence). Trimming stripped 4 bases from V and 7 bases from J, with 14 bases between. This CDR3 spans 13 amino acids. Written as DNA, the CDR3 is TGCAGTGCTACAGGGCCCGGGGGACAGCCCCAGCATTTT. This encodes CSATGPGGQPQHF.

The DNA of the CDR3 is TGCAGCGTTGTGTTAGCGGGCATTGAGCAGTTCTTC. Translating it yields CSVVLAGIEQFF. This chain uses TRBV29-1 with TRBJ2-1, with TRBD2 matching 7 bases. The V gene end was trimmed by 4 bases and the J gene end by 9 bases; junction bases not matched to a gene: 6. This CDR3 contains 12 residues. Germline V gives CDR1 SQVTM, CDR2 ANQGSEA.

This clonotype showed up many times. The chain combines TRBV7-9 with TRBJ2-3, with D perhaps matching TRBD1 (6 bases). This CDR3 contains 15 residues. V was shortened by 4 bases and J by 3 bases, with 14 bases between the two germline ends. Germline V lookup: CDR1 SEHNR, CDR2 FQNEAQ (reference sequence). The CDR3 sequence is CASSSRTDTTDTQYF. Here the CDR3 DNA reads TGTGCCAGCAGCTCCCGGACAGACACAACAGATACGCAGTATTTT.

This clonotype was found many times. This chain connects TRBV6-1 to TRBJ1-1, with TRBD1 matching over 8 bases. This CDR3 region has 14 residues. Trimming cost V 6 bases and J 1 base; bases outside gene matches: 4. Germline assignment: CDR1 MNHNS and CDR2 SASEGT. CDR3 DNA sequence: TGTGCCAGCAGCGTGACAGGGGCGAACACTGAAGCTTTCTTT. It codes for CASSVTGANTEAFF.

This chain joins TRBV29-1 and TRBJ1-5; D unresolved. This CDR3 region has 13 residues. Germline CDR1 SQVTM, CDR2 ANQGSEA. V shed 6 bases and J shed 6 bases, with 15 bases lying between them. CDR3 in DNA: TGCAGCGTCTTAATTGGTAGTGGTCAGCCCCAGCATTTT. Translation gives CSVLIGSGQPQHF. The variable domain in full, with the rest retrieved from reference TRBV29-1 and TRBJ1-5, is SAVISQKPSRDICQRGTSLTIQCQVDSQVTMMFWYRQQPGQSLTLIATANQGSEATYESGFVIDKFPISRPNLTFSTLTVSNMSPEDSSIYLCSVLIGSGQPQHFGDGTRLSIL.

This clonotype was picked up many times. The V gene is TRBV7-8, the J gene TRBJ2-2; D is possibly TRBD2 (5 bases). Germline V gene data show CDR1 as SGHVS and CDR2 as FQNEAQ. The CDR3 runs 17 residues. V was pared by 0 bases and J by 6 bases, with 17 bases between. The CDR3 nucleotides read TGTGCCAGCAGCTTAGCTAGTACGGGGTTTTACCCCGGGGAGCTGTTTTTT. Translating it yields CASSLASTGFYPGELFF.

This clonotype showed up many times. The CDR3 DNA is TGTGCCAGCAGCTTAGGGGGGACAGGGACTTCACCCCTCCACTTT. Amino acid sequence: CASSLGGTGTSPLHF. This chain joins TRBV7-2 and TRBJ1-6; TRBD1 matches 9 bases. J lost 9 bases, V lost 1 base, and 4 bases had no gene match. Germline V gives CDR1 SGHTA, CDR2 FQGNSA. This CDR3 is 15 amino acids long.

This clonotype was picked up a small number of times. The rearrangement links TRBV6-6 to TRBJ2-7, with 9 nucleotides matching TRBD1. Germline values: CDR1 MNHNY, CDR2 SVGAGI (reference sequence). This CDR3 is built from 14 residues. Germline trimming cut 6 bases from V and 6 bases from J; bases unmatched to any gene: 9. The CDR3 DNA reads TGTGCCAGCAGAAGGGACAGGGTTCTTGGCGAGCAGTACTTC. Its translation is CASRRDRVLGEQYF.

This clonotype has ten or more counts. The J gene is TRBJ2-7, the V gene TRBV6-1, with D unresolved. Trimming cost V 5 bases and J 7 bases, with 18 bases left between them. The CDR3 sequence is 14 residues long. Germline CDR1 and CDR2: MNHNS and SASEGT. CDR3 sequence reads: CASSNLGRRGEQYF. The CDR3, as DNA: TGTGCCAGCAGTAACCTGGGCCGGCGCGGAGAGCAGTACTTC.

Comment on this clonotype: This could be a read error, since a much larger clone is one nucleotide away. The chain employs TRBV10-1 and TRBJ2-1; perhaps TRBD2 as D (6 bases). The CDR3 spans 15 residues. Germline V gene sequence: CDR1 WNHNN, CDR2 SYGVQD (reference sequence). The germline V and J ends were trimmed by 2 bases and 2 bases, with 10 bases remaining between them. This CDR3 is CASSETGGAYNEQFF. The CDR3 nucleotides read TGCGCCAGCAGTGAGACTGGCGGGGCCTACAATGAGCAGTTCTTC.

This clonotype was observed a handful of times. The chain has TRBV7-9 and TRBJ2-7; TRBD1 aligns across 7 bases. Germline V gives CDR1 SEHNR, CDR2 FQNEAQ (reference sequence). The CDR3 is made up of 12 amino acids. The junction had 6 bases not matched to a gene; V was cut back by 4 bases and J by 9 bases. CDR3: CASSSRQGGQYF. CDR3 nucleotide sequence: TGTGCCAGCAGCTCTCGACAGGGTGGGCAGTACTTC.

This clonotype has ten or more counts. The rearrangement uses TRBV7-6 and TRBJ2-5; D is unclear. This CDR3 comprises 13 residues. V was shortened by 4 bases and J by 5 bases, with 11 bases between the two germline ends. Germline CDR1 and CDR2: SGHVS and FNYEAQ. As DNA, the CDR3 is TGTGCCAGCAGCTCTAGTAGCTCCGAGACCCAGTACTTC. It is translated as CASSSSSSETQYF.

In this sample, this clonotype turned up a few times. The genes are TRBV5-4 and TRBJ1-2, with 10 bases aligning to TRBD1. The germline V gene has CDR1 SGHNT and CDR2 YYREEE (reference sequence). The V and J ends lost 4 bases and 4 bases, in that order; junction bases with no gene match: 4. The CDR3 extends over 14 amino acids. The DNA for the CDR3 is TGTGCCAGCAGCCTGGGGACAGGGGTCTATGGCTACACCTTC. This codes for CASSLGTGVYGYTF.

This clonotype has a count of ten or more. The chain is built from TRBV11-2 and TRBJ2-1, with 9 nucleotides matching TRBD2. Looked up from germline, CDR1 is SGHAT and CDR2 is FQNNGV. The CDR3 covers 18 residues. The trim removed 5 bases at V and 4 bases at J, leaving 15 bases unmatched. Here the CDR3 reads CASSRTSVAGGTYNEQFF. Here the CDR3 DNA reads TGTGCCAGCAGCCGAACGTCTGTGGCGGGAGGGACTTACAATGAGCAGTTCTTC.

In its sample, this clonotype was seen a few times. The V call is TRBV18, the J call TRBJ1-1; perhaps TRBD1 as D (5 bases). CDR1 KGHSH and CDR2 LQKENI come from the germline V gene. Trimming cost V 3 bases and J 4 bases, with 12 bases left between them. The CDR3 is 14 residues long. This CDR3 reads CASSPIKGFTEAFF. The CDR3 DNA follows: TGTGCCAGCTCACCTATTAAGGGGTTCACTGAAGCTTTCTTT.

This clonotype appeared a few times. The V call is TRBV27, the J call TRBJ1-1; D is unclear. The CDR3 extends over 14 amino acids. CDR1 MNHEY and CDR2 SMNVEV come from the germline V gene (reference sequence). V shed 1 base and J shed 0 bases, with 6 bases lying between them. The CDR3 region has the DNA TGTGCCAGCAGTTTATTCCCGGTGAACACTGAAGCTTTCTTT. This encodes CASSLFPVNTEAFF.

V is TRBV14 and J is TRBJ2-1; 9 nucleotides align to TRBD2. CDR1 SGHDN and CDR2 FVKESK come from the germline V gene. Losses at the gene ends were 0 bases for V and 0 bases for J; bases not matched to a gene: 6. The CDR3 runs 18 residues. The DNA for the CDR3 is TGTGCCAGCAGCCAAGAAGGGCGGGGGGGAATCTCCTACAATGAGCAGTTCTTC. Translated: CASSQEGRGGISYNEQFF.